Described below is a single T cell receptor (beta chain) sequence and its context. V trimming: 0 bases; J trimming: 0 bases; junction bases outside the gene matches: 5. The CDR3 is 17 residues long. Germline CDR1 and CDR2: SGHDT and YYEEEE. These data are taken from a study of blood T cell repertoires in COVID-19. About the research overall: COVID-19 samples collected from the United States, Italy and Spain covered acute and convalescent phases. PBMCs, B-cell-depleted T cells, or T cells provided the cDNA or gDNA that made up the material.

Only in-frame clones appear in the TCRdb table, and some are missing; sequencing was by immunoSEQ multiplex PCR. Of 350,000 to 450,000 clones listed, about 90% were seen once; the top ten hold about 1.9%. This sequence joins TRBV5-6 and TRBJ2-7; 11 bases are a match to TRBD2. This sequence was found in a man aged 40-49 years in a cohort exposed to, infected with or recovered from COVID-19 (not recorded which). The specimen was PBMCs or T cells enriched from blood (not recorded which). The CDR3, as DNA: TGTGCCAGCAGCTTGGAGGGACTAGCGGCGAACTCCTACGAGCAGTACTTC. Translated, it gives CASSLEGLAANSYEQYF.